This T cell receptor beta chain is from a study of CD8+ T cells in alopecia areata. As the sequencing template, cDNA was produced by extracting RNA and reverse transcribing it. Assay used: immunoSEQ multiplex PCR; TCRdb lists only in-frame clones, some missing. The sample gives approximately 140,000 clones, 80% to 90% of which show up once; 25% is in the top ten. CDR3 length: 14 amino acids. Germline trimming cut 8 bases from V and 3 bases from J; bases unmatched to any gene: 11. The germline gives CDR1 SQVTM, CDR2 ANQGSEA. The treatment was: oral pan-JAK inhibitor, 5-10 mg twice daily. This clonotype was obtained from a human donor with alopecia areata. The material sequenced was CD8+ T cells sorted from blood, taken at week 4, from a patient treated with tofacitinib. The gene calls are TRBV29-1 and TRBJ1-1; 8 positions agree with TRBD1. The CDR3 reads CSTRWTGSHTEAFF. DNA of the CDR3: TGCAGCACCCGGTGGACAGGGTCGCACACTGAAGCTTTCTTT.